This TCR beta chain came from a study of T cells in narcolepsy (dated by TCRdb to between 2017 and 2018). Looking at the study overall: Healthy control donors were enrolled in the study alongside patients who had narcolepsy type 1 or type 2 (NT1, NT2). Autoreactive T cells targeting hypocretin neuron self-antigens (hypocretin, TRIB2) were sought in narcolepsy patients, and TCR Vbeta sequencing was used to track clonotypes in blood and CSF. Study-wide findings and limitations: No sequences matching autoreactive T cell clones were present in some of the blood memory CD4+ repertoires from patients and controls. Numbers of sequenced blood memory CD4+ clonotypes were comparable, averaging approximately 38,000 in patients and roughly 32,000 in controls. Plots comparing CSF and blood CD4+ T cell clonotypes from the same patient highlighted HCRT-specific and TRIB2-specific autoreactive clonotypes. According to the report, autoreactive clonotypes were detected serially in the blood of the same patients and of different patients, but not in healthy controls.

Regarding this clone: This receptor's antigen is unknown. No base quality information exists; no much larger clone differs at one position.

Library preparation was by the immunoSEQ multiplex PCR assay. This is the immuneACCESS table as TCRdb keeps it, with only in-frame sequences that have V and J called. A part of the clones is gone; compared with another copy, unresolved V genes explain less than half, and the rest is unexplained. This sample lists around 25,000 clones; more than 75% were detected once. Jointly, the top ten make up about 1% of the sample. The CDR3 spans 13 residues, from the cysteine through the phenylalanine. Kept here is only the CDR3 DNA, which spans 39 bases and is read in frame from base 1. The germline V gene encodes CDR1 SGHTA and CDR2 FQGNSA. V is pared back by 1 base and J by 6 bases, with 7 bases lying between the germline termini. For TCR Vbeta sequencing, memory CD4+ T cells were sorted ex vivo from the peripheral blood of both healthy controls and narcolepsy patients.

Sample: memory (CD45RA-) CD4+ T cells from blood. The cell subset or site label here, explained by the study, means: memory T cells sorted ex vivo from peripheral blood. Here the chain combines TRBV7-2 and TRBJ1-5; no D segment can be confidently identified. This clonotype was sampled from a human donor in good health. The CDR3 protein is CASSLDQRQPQHF. The bases read TGTGCCAGCAGCTTAGATCAGCGTCAGCCCCAGCATTTT.